This T cell receptor beta chain was sequenced in a study of T cell clusters in autoimmune cytopenias. TRB was amplified from roughly 250 ng of peripheral blood genomic DNA per sample. CDR1 SGHTA and CDR2 FQGNSA come from the germline V gene. There are 14 residues in the CDR3. Regarding the study as a whole: A dominant lymphoma-associated repertoire apparently masked the cluster-lack signature in secondary cytopenia versus chronic lymphocytic leukemia.

TRB rearrangements were amplified by touch-down multiplex PCR with mixed TRB-A/B primers. TCRdb re-called the multiplex PCR reads and shows each CDR3 protein once, DNA omitted. The listing records 600 or so distinct CDR3 sequences. Its frequency marks this clonotype as medium-sized. Its antigen remains unidentified. The same sample was also studied in work on T cell repertoires in aging, cancer and after chemotherapy. Per that paper: The whole study produced a dataset of some 10 million TCR reads. In hematological cancer patients, infiltrated lymphoid organs may have impaired thymic emigration or peripheral T cell expansion.

The sample comprised peripheral blood. The chain has TRBV7-2 and TRBJ2-5; there is no DNA to check the TCRdb D call of TRBD2. This clonotype was sampled from a human donor with an autoimmune cytopenia or autoimmune hepatitis (not recorded which). CDR3 loop: CASSTLAPQETQYF.